This T cell receptor beta chain was retrieved from a study of T-cell memory formation after mild COVID-19. Overall study findings and caveats: A balance of CD4 and CD8 characterized clones contracting day 15 to 85, whereas later expanders leaned CD4+.

A 5'RACE reaction primed in the constant segment made cDNA libraries of TCR alpha and TCR beta, and these carried sample barcodes and UMIs. TCRdb independently ran MiXCR on the 5' RACE reads; one entry per CDR3 protein. The table has tens of thousands of distinct CDR3 sequences, about 13% seen once. This clonotype was counted many times. Its antigen is still unknown. With 3 bases removed from V and 7 bases from J, the gap between germline ends came to 7 bases. Germline CDR1 is SEHNR and CDR2 is FQNEAQ (reference sequence). The CDR3 length is 11 residues. This sequence was found in an adult woman who had mild COVID-19 (a few samples of this study predate the infection). Cell type and time point are not known. The V gene is TRBV7-9, the J gene TRBJ2-7; no firm D call. The sequencing sample was made of PBMCs or a T cell subset sorted from them (not recorded which). CDR3 amino acids: CASSLSWEQYF. The CDR3, as DNA: TGTGCCAGCAGCTTGTCCTGGGAGCAGTACTTC.